This T cell receptor (beta chain) was identified in a study of human T cells and chemical hapten exposure. In the study overall: In the roughly 25-week study, patients were dosed weekly with diphenylcyclopropenone on the scalp throughout.

One entry per CDR3 protein results from TCRdb running MiXCR on the RACE reads. The sample has about 380,000 distinct CDR3 sequences, roughly 4.6% seen once. Described time point: pre-sensitization, week 0. Treatment defined: therapeutic diphenylcyclopropenone sensitization with weekly scalp DPC. Germline V CDR1 and CDR2: DFQATT, SNEGSKA (reference sequence). The V and J ends lost 2 bases and 4 bases respectively, with 17 bases between them. The CDR3 is 15 amino acids. V gene TRBV20-1 combines with J gene TRBJ1-2; D uncertain. The material was whole blood, obtained in connection with sensitization to the hapten diphenylcyclopropenone (DPC). The clonotype originates from a woman in her forties or fifties with alopecia areata. Some clones in this sample may be carry-over from other donors' samples. In DNA form, the CDR3 reads TGCAGTGCTAGATCTTACAGAGAAACAAGCTATGGCTACACCTTC. Amino acid sequence: CSARSYRETSYGYTF.